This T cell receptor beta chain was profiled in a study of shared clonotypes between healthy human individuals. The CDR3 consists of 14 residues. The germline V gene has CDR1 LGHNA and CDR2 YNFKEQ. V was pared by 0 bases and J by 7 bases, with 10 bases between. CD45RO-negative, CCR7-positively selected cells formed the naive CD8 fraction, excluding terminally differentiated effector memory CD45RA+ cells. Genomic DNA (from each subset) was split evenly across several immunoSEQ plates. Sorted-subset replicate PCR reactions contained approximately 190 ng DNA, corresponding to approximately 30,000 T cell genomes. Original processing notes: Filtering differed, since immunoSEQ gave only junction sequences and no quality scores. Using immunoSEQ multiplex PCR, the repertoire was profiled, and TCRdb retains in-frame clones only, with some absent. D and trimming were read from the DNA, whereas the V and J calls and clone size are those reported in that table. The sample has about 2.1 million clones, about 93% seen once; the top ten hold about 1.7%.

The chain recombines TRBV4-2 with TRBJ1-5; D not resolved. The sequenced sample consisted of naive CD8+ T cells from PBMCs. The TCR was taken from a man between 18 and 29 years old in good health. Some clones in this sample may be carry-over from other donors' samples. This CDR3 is CASSQDLGPQPQHF. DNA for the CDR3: TGTGCCAGCAGCCAAGATCTGGGCCCGCAGCCCCAGCATTTT.